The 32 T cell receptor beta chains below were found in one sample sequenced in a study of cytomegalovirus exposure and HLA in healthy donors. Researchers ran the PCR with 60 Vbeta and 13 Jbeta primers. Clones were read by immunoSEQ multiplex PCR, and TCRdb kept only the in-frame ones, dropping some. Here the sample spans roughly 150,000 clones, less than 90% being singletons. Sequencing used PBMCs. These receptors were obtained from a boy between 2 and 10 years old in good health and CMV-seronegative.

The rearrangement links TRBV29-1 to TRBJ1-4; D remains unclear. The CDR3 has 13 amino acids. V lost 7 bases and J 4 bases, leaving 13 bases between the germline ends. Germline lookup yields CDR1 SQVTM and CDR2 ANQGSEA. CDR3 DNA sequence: TGCAGCGCTAAAAGCGGTGATAATGAAAAACTGTTTTTT. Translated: CSAKSGDNEKLFF.

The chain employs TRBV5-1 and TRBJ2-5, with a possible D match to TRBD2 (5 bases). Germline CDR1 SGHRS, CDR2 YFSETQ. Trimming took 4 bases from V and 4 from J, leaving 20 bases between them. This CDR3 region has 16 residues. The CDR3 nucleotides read TGCGCCAGCAGCGGTAACGGCCTAGCTCGAGGAGAGACCCAGTACTTC. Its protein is CASSGNGLARGETQYF.

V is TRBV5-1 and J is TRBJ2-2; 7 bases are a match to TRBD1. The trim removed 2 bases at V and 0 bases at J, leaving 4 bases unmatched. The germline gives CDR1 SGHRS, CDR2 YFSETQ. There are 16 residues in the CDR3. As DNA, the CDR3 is TGCGCCAGCAGCTTAAACACAGGGGCGAACACCGGGGAGCTGTTTTTT. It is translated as CASSLNTGANTGELFF.

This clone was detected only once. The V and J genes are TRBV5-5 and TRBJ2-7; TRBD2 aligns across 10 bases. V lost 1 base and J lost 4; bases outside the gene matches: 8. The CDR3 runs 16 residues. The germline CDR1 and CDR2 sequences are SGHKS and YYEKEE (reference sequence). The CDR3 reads CASSLLSGGALYEQYF. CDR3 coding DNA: TGTGCCAGCAGCTTGCTCAGCGGGGGGGCTTTATACGAGCAGTACTTC.

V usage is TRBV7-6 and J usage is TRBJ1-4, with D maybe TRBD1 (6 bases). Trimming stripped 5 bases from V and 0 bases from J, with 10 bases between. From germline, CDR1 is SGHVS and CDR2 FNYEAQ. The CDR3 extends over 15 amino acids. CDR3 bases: TGTGCCAGCAGCCCACAGGGTGCAACTAATGAAAAACTGTTTTTT. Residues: CASSPQGATNEKLFF. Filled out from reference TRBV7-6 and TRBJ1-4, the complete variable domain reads GAGVSQSPRYKVTKRGQDVALRCDPISGHVSLYWYRQALGQGPEFLTYFNYEAQQDKSGLPNDRFSAERPEGSISTLTIQRTEQRDSAMYRCASSPQGATNEKLFFGSGTQLSVL.

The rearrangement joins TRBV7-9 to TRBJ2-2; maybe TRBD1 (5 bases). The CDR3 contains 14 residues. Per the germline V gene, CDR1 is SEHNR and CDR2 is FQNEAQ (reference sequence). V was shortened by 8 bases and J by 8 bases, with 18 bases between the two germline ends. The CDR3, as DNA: TGTGCCAGCGTACCTCAGGGTTCAGGAGGGGAGCTGTTTTTT. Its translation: CASVPQGSGGELFF.

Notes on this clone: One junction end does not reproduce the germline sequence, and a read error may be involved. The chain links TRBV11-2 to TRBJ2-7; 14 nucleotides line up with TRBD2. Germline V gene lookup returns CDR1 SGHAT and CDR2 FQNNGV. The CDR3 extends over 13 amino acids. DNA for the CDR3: TGTGCCAGCAGCTCCAAAGTGGGACTAGCGGGAGACTTC. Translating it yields CASSSKVGLAGDF.

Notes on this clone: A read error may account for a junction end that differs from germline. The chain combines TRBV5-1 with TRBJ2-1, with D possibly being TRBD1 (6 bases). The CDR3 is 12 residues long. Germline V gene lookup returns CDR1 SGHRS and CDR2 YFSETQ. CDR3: CASSLAVTGWIF. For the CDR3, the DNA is TGCGCCAGCAGCTTGGCCGTAACAGGGTGGATCTTC.

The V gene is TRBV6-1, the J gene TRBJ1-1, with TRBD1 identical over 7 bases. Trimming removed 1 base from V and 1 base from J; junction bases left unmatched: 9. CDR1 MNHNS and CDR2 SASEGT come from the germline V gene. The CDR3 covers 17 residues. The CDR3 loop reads CASSEGQGWDWNTEAFF. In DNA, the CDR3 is TGTGCCAGCAGTGAAGGACAGGGCTGGGACTGGAACACTGAAGCTTTCTTT.

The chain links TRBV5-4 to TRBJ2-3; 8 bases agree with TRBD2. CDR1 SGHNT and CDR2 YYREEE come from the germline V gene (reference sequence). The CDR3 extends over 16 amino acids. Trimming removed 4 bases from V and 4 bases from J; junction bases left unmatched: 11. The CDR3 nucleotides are TGTGCCAGCAGCCCGGACCCAGCGGGGGCAGCAGATACGCAGTATTTT. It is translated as CASSPDPAGAADTQYF.

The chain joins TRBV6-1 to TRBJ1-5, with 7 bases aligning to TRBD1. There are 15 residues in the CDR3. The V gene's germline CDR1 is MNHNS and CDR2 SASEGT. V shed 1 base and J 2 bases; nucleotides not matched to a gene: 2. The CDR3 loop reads CASSEGGTGNQPQHF. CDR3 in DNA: TGTGCCAGCAGTGAAGGGGGGACAGGCAATCAGCCCCAGCATTTT.

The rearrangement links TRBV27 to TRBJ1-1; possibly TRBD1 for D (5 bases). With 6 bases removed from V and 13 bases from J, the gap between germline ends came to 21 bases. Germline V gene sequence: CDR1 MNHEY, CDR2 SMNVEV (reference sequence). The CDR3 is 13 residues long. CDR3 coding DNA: TGTGCCAGCAGCGGGGGTATTCCGGGCCACGATTTCTTT. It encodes CASSGGIPGHDFF.

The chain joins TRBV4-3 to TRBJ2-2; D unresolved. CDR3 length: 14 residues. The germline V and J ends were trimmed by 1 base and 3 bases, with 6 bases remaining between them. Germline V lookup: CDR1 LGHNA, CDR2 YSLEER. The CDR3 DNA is TGCGCCAGCAGCCAAGGCGCGCACACCGGGGAGCTGTTTTTT. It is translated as CASSQGAHTGELFF.

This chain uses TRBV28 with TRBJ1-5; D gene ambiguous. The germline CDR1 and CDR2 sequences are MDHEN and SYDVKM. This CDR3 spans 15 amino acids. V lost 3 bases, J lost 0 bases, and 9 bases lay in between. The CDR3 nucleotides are TGTGCCAGCAGTTTCCCAGGCCCTAGCAATCAGCCCCAGCATTTT. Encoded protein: CASSFPGPSNQPQHF.

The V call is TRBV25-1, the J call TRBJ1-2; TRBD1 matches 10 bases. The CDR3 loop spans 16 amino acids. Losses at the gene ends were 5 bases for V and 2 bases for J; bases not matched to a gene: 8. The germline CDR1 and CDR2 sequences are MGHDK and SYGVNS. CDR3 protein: CASSSPVTGGNYGYTF. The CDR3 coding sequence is TGTGCCAGCAGTTCACCCGTGACAGGGGGCAACTATGGCTACACCTTC.

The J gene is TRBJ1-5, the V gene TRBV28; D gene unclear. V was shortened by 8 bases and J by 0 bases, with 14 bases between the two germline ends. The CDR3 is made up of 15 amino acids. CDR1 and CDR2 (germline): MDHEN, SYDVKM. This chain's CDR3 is CASHLTAYSNQPQHF. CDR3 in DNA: TGTGCCAGCCATCTTACAGCCTATAGCAATCAGCCCCAGCATTTT. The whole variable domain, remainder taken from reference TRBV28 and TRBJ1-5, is DVKVTQSSRYLVKRTGEKVFLECVQDMDHENMFWYRQDPGLGLRLIYFSYDVKMKEKGDIPEGYSVSREKKERFSLILESASTNQTSMYLCASHLTAYSNQPQHFGDGTRLSIL.

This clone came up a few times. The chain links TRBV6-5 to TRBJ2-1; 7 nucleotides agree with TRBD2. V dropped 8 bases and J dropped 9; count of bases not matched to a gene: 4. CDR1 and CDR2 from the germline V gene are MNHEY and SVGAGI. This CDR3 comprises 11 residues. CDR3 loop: CASGRGSEQFF. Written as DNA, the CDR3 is TGTGCCAGCGGGAGGGGTAGTGAGCAGTTCTTC.

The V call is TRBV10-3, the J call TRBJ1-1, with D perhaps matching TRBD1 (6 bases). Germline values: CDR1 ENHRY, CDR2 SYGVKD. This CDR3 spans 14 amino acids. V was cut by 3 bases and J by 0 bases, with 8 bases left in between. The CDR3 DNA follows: TGTGCCATCAGTGATTACAGGGTGAACACTGAAGCTTTCTTT. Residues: CAISDYRVNTEAFF.

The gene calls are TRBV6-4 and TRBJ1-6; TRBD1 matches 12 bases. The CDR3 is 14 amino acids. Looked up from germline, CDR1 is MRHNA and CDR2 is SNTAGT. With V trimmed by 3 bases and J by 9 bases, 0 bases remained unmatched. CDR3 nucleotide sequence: TGTGCCAGCAGTGAGGGACAGGGGGCTTCACCCCTCCACTTT. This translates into CASSEGQGASPLHF.

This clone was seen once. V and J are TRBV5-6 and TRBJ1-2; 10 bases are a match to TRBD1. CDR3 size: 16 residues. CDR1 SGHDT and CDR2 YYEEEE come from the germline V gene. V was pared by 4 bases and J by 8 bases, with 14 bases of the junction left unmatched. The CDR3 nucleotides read TGTGCCAGCAGCAGGCGGCCCCGACAGGGGGCGGGGGGCTACACCTTC. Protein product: CASSRRPRQGAGGYTF.

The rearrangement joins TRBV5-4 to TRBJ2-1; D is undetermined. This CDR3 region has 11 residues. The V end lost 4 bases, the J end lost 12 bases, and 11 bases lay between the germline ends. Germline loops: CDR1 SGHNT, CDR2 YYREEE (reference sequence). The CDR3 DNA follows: TGTGCCAGCAGCCAGACCCAGGCGCAGTTCTTC. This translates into CASSQTQAQFF.

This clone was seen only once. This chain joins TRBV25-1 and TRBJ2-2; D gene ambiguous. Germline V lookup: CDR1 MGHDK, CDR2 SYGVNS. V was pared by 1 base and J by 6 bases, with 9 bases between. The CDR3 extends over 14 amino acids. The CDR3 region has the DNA TGTGCCAGCAGTGAATTGGAGCGTTCCGGGGAGCTGTTTTTT. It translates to CASSELERSGELFF.

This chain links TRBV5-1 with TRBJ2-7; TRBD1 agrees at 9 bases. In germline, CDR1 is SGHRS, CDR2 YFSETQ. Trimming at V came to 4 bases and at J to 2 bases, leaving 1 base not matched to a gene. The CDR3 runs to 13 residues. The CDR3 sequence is CASSGTGTYEQYF. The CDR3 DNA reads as TGCGCCAGCAGCGGGACAGGGACCTACGAGCAGTACTTC.

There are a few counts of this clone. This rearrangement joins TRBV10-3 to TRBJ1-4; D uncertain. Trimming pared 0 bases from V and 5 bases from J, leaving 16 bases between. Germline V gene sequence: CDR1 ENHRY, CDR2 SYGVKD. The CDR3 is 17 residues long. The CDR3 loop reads CAISESQLVNWNEKLFF. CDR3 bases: TGTGCCATCAGTGAGTCTCAACTCGTGAATTGGAATGAAAAACTGTTTTTT.

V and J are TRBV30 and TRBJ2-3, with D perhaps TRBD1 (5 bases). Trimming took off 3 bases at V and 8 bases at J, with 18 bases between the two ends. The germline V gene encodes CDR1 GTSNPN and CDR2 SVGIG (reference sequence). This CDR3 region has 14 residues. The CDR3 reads CAWRSQIGRGTQYF. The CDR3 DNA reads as TGTGCCTGGAGGTCCCAAATCGGTAGGGGTACGCAGTATTTT.

CDR3 sequence: CASSGLYGYTF. The DNA for the CDR3 is TGTGCCAGCAGCGGACTCTATGGCTACACCTTC. The chain employs TRBV9 and TRBJ1-2; D is unresolved. The germline V gene encodes CDR1 SGDLS and CDR2 YYNGEE. Trimming took 3 bases from V and 4 from J, leaving 4 bases between them. CDR3 length: 11 residues.

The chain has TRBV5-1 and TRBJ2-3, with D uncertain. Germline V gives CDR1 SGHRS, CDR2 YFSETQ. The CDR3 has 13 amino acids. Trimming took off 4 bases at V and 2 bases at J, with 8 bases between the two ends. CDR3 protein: CASSRVTTDTQYF. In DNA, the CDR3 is TGCGCCAGCAGCCGGGTCACCACAGATACGCAGTATTTT.

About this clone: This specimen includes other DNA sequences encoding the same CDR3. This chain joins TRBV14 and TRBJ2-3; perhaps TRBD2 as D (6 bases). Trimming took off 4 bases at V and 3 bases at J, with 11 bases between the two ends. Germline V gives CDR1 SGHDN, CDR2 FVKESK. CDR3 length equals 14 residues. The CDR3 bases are TGTGCCAGCAGCCTCGCGGGGCTAACAGATACGCAGTATTTT. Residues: CASSLAGLTDTQYF.

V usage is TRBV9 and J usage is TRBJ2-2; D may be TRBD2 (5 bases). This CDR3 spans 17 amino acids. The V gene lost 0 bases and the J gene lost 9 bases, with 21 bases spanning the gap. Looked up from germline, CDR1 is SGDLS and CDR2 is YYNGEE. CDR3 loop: CASSVGSGGNSARELFF. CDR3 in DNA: TGTGCCAGCAGCGTAGGATCCGGAGGAAATTCAGCCAGGGAGCTGTTTTTT.

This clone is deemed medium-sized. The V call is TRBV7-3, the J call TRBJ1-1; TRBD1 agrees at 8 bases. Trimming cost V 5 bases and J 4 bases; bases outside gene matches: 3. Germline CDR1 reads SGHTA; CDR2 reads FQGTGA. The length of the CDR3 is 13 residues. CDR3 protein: CASSATGGTEAFF. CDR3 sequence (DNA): TGTGCCAGCAGCGCCACAGGGGGCACTGAAGCTTTCTTT. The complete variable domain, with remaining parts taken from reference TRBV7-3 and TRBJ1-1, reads GAGVSQTPSNKVTEKGKYVELRCDPISGHTALYWYRQSLGQGPEFLIYFQGTGAADDSGLPNDRFFAVRPEGSVSTLKIQRTERGDSAVYLCASSATGGTEAFFGQGTRLTVV.

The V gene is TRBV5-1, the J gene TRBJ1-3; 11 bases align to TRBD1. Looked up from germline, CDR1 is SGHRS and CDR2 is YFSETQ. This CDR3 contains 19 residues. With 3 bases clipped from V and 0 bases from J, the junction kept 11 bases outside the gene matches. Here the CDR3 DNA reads TGCGCCAGCAGCTGGGGACAGGGGGGATCCTCCTCCTCTGGAAACACCATATATTTT. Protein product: CASSWGQGGSSSSGNTIYF.

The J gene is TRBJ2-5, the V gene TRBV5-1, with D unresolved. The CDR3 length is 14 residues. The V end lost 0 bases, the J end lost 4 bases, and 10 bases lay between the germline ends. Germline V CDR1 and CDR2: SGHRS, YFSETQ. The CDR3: CASSLGPGRETQYF. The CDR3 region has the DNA TGCGCCAGCAGCTTGGGTCCAGGCCGAGAGACCCAGTACTTC.